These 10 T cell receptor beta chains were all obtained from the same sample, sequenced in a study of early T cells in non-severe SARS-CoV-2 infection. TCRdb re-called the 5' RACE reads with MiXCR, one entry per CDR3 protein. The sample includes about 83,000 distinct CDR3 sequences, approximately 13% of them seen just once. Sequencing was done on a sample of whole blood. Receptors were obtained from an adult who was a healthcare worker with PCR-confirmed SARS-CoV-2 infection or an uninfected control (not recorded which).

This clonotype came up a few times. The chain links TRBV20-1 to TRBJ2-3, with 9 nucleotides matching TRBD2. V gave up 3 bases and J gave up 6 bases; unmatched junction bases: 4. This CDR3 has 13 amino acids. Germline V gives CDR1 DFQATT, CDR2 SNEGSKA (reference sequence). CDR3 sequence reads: CSARASGEDTQYF. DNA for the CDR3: TGCAGTGCTAGGGCTAGCGGGGAGGATACGCAGTATTTT.

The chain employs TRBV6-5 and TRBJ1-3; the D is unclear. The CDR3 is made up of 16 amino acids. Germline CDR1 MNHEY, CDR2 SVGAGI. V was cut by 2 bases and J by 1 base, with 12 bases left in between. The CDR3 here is CASSYNAYSSGNTIYF. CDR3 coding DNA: TGTGCCAGCAGTTACAATGCCTATTCATCTGGAAACACCATATATTTT.

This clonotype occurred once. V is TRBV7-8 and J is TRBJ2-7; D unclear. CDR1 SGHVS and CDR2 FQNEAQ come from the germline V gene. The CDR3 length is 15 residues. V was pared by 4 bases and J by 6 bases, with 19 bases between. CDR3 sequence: CASSSKRTARGEQYF. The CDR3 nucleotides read TGTGCCAGCAGCTCCAAGAGGACCGCACGTGGCGAGCAGTACTTC.

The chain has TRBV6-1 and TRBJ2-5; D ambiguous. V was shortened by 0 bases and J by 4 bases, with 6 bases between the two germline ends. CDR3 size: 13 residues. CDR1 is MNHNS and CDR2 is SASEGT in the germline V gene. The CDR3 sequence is CASSEASPETQYF. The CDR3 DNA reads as TGTGCCAGCAGTGAAGCGTCCCCAGAGACCCAGTACTTC.

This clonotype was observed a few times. Here the CDR3 reads CSARNRVFGTEAFF. As DNA, the CDR3 is TGCAGTGCTAGGAACAGGGTATTCGGGACTGAAGCTTTCTTT. The chain recombines TRBV20-1 with TRBJ1-1; possible D gene TRBD1, 6 bases. Per germline, CDR1 DFQATT and CDR2 SNEGSKA (reference sequence). Trimming cost V 3 bases and J 5 bases, with 16 bases left between them. The CDR3 sequence is 14 residues long.

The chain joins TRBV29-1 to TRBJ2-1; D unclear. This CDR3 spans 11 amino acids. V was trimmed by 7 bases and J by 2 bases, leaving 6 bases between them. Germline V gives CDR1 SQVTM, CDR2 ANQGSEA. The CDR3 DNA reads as TGCAGCGCCGGCGCCTACAATGAGCAGTTCTTC. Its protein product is CSAGAYNEQFF.

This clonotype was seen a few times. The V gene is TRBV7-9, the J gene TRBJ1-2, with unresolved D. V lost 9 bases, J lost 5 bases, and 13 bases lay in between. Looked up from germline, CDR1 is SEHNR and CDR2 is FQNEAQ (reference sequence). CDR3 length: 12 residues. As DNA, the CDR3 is TGTGCCAGTACGGGCTCATGGTATGGCTACACCTTC. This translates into CASTGSWYGYTF.

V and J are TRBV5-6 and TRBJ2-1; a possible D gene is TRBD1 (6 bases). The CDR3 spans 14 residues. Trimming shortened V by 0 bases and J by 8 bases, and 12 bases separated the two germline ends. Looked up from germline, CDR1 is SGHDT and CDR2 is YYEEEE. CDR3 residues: CASSLVGTWDEQFF. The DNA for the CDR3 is TGTGCCAGCAGCTTGGTAGGGACATGGGATGAGCAGTTCTTC.

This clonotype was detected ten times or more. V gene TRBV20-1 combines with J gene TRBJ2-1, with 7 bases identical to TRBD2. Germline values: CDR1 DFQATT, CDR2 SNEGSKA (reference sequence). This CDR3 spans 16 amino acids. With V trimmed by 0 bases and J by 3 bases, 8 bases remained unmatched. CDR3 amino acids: CSARDLTGGDYNEQFF. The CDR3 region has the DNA TGCAGTGCTAGAGATTTGACGGGGGGTGACTACAATGAGCAGTTCTTC.

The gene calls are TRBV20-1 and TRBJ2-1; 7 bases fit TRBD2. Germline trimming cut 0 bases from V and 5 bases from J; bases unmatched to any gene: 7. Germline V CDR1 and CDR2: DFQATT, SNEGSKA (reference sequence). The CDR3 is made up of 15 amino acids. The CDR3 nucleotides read TGCAGTGCTAGAGATGCGGGGGTCGCCCACAATGAGCAGTTCTTC. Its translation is CSARDAGVAHNEQFF.